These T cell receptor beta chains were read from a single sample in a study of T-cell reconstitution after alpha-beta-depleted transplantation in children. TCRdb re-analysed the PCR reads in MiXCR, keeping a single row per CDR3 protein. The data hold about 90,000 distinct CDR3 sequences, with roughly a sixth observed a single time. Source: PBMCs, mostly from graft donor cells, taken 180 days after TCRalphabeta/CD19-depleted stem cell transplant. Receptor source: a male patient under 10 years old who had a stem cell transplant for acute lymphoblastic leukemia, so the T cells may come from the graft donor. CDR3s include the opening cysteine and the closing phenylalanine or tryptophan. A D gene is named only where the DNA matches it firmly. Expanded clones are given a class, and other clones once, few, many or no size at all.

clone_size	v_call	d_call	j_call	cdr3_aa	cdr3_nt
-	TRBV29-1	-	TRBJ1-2	CSVDDRQGFYGYTF	TGCAGCGTTGACGACCGGCAGGGCTTCTATGGCTACACCTTC
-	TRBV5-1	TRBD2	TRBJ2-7	CASSLELAGYEQYF	TGCGCCAGCAGCTTGGAACTAGCGGGCTACGAGCAGTACTTC
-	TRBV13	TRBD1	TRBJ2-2	CASSLGQGRGTGELFF	TGTGCCAGCAGCTTGGGACAGGGAAGGGGCACCGGGGAGCTGTTTTTT
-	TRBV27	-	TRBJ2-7	CASAPGFTLVQYF	TGTGCCAGCGCCCCGGGGTTTACTTTGGTGCAGTACTTC
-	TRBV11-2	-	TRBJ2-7	CASSLGQGLRYEQYF	TGTGCCAGCAGCTTAGGCCAGGGGCTCAGGTACGAGCAGTACTTC
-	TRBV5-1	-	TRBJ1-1	CASSLRTGLNTEAFF	TGCGCCAGCAGCTTAAGAACAGGTTTGAACACTGAAGCTTTCTTT
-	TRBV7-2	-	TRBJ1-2	CASSQWGPPNGGYTF	TGTGCCAGCAGCCAGTGGGGACCCCCCAACGGGGGCTACACCTTC
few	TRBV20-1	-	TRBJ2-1	CSAREFQPTASYNEQFF	TGCAGTGCTAGAGAGTTTCAGCCAACTGCCTCCTACAATGAGCAGTTCTTC
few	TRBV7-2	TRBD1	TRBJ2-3	CASSLADRDRDTQYF	TGTGCCAGCAGCTTAGCGGACCGGGACAGGGATACGCAGTATTTT
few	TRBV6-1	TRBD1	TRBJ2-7	CASSPGTGIVDEQYF	TGTGCCAGCAGTCCAGGGACAGGGATAGTTGACGAGCAGTACTTC
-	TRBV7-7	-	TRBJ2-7	CASSLGPSGYEQYF	TGTGCCAGCAGCTTAGGACCGTCAGGCTACGAGCAGTACTTC
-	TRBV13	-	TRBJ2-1	CASSLEQWSQSSYNEQFF	TGTGCCAGCAGCTTAGAGCAATGGTCTCAGAGCTCCTACAATGAGCAGTTCTTC
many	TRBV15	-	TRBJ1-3	CATSSEGRNTIYF	TGTGCCACCAGCTCGGAGGGTAGAAACACCATATATTTT
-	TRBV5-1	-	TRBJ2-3	CASSRTGLISDTQYF	TGCGCCAGCAGCCGAACGGGACTCATCAGCGATACGCAGTATTTT
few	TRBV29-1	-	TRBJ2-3	CSVETGSGTDTQYF	TGCAGCGTTGAAACAGGGTCGGGCACAGATACGCAGTATTTT
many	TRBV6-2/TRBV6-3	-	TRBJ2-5	CASSYLRRRVDQETQYF	TGTGCCAGCAGTTACCTACGCCGCAGGGTAGACCAAGAGACCCAGTACTTC
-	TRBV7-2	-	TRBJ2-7	CASRLAGGAYEQYF	TGTGCCAGCAGGTTAGCCGGAGGGGCCTACGAGCAGTACTTC
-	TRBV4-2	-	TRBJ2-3	CASSQDRGRDTQYF	TGTGCCAGCAGCCAAGATCGGGGTAGAGATACGCAGTATTTT
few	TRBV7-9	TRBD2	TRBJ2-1	CASSRTSGGIGQFF	TGTGCCAGCAGCCGAACGAGCGGGGGGATAGGGCAGTTCTTC
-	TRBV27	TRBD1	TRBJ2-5	CASSFGQGQETQYF	TGTGCCAGCAGTTTCGGACAGGGCCAAGAGACCCAGTACTTC
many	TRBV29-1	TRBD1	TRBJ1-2	CSVSVPGQPYGYTF	TGCAGCGTTTCAGTACCGGGACAGCCCTATGGCTACACCTTC
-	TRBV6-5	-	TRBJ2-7	CASSNRHGSSYEQYF	TGTGCCAGCAGTAACCGACACGGGAGCTCCTACGAGCAGTACTTC
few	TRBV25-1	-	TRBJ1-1	CASSDLAFFF	TGTGCCAGCAGTGACCTGGCCTTTTTCTTT
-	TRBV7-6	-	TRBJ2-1	CASSLEDSLRSYNEQFF	TGTGCCAGCAGCTTAGAGGACAGCCTCCGCTCCTACAATGAGCAGTTCTTC
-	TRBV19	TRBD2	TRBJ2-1	CASSGWRGVGYNEQFF	TGTGCCAGTAGTGGGTGGCGGGGGGTTGGCTACAATGAGCAGTTCTTC
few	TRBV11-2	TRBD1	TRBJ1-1	CASSLGGTANTEAFF	TGTGCCAGCAGCTTAGGTGGGACAGCGAACACTGAAGCTTTCTTT
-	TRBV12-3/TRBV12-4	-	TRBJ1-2	CASSTPTVYGYTF	TGTGCCAGCAGTACTCCGACGGTCTATGGCTACACCTTC
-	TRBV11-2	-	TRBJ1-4	CASSFPGTRKLFF	TGTGCCAGCAGCTTCCCCGGGACTCGAAAACTGTTTTTT
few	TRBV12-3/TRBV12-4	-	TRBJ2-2	CASTAREYNTGELFF	TGTGCCAGCACCGCCCGGGAGTACAACACCGGGGAGCTGTTTTTT
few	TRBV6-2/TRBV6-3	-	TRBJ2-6	CASSSSTPGITGANVLTF	TGTGCCAGCAGTTCATCGACCCCAGGGATTACTGGGGCCAACGTCCTGACTTTC
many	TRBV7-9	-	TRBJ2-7	CASSLPISSYEQYF	TGTGCCAGCAGCTTACCAATAAGCTCCTACGAGCAGTACTTC
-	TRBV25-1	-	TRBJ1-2	CASTPGPNYGYTF	TGTGCCAGCACCCCAGGCCCTAACTATGGCTACACCTTC
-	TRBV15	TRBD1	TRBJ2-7	CATSTRQGSNEQYF	TGTGCCACCAGCACCAGACAGGGTAGCAACGAGCAGTACTTC
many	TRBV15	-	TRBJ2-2	CATSREKELFF	TGTGCCACCAGCAGAGAGAAGGAGCTGTTTTTT
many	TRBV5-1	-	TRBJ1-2	CASSFGQTNYGYTF	TGCGCCAGCAGCTTCGGACAAACTAACTATGGCTACACCTTC
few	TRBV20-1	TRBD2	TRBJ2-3	CSANFLLAWFADTQYF	TGCAGTGCTAATTTTCTACTAGCGTGGTTCGCAGATACGCAGTATTTT
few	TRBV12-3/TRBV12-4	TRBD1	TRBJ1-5	CASSPDRANRPQHF	TGTGCCAGCAGTCCGGACAGGGCGAATCGGCCCCAGCATTTT
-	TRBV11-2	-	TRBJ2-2	CASSLVLQGNTGELFF	TGTGCCAGCAGCTTAGTGTTACAGGGGAACACCGGGGAGCTGTTTTTT
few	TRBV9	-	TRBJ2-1	CASSVGRVSYNEQFF	TGTGCCAGCAGCGTAGGCAGGGTATCCTACAATGAGCAGTTCTTC
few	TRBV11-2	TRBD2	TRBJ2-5	CASSLGGTLAAIRGDQYF	TGTGCCAGCAGCTTAGGGGGAACGCTAGCGGCAATCAGAGGGGACCAGTACTTC
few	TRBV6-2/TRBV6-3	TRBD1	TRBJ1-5	CASSQDRGLQPQHF	TGTGCCAGCAGCCAAGACAGGGGGCTTCAGCCCCAGCATTTT